The 13 T cell receptor beta chains reported below all come from one sample, sequenced in a study of CXCR4 blockade with PD-1 therapy in pancreatic cancer. The data were produced by immunoSEQ multiplex PCR, yet TCRdb's version contains in-frame clones alone and is incomplete. The profile shows several hundred clones, roughly 31% of them singletons. What was sequenced was tumor tissue. These receptors all stem from a human donor with pancreatic ductal adenocarcinoma.

This chain uses TRBV9 with TRBJ2-1, with TRBD2 as a possible D gene (6 bases). The CDR3 sequence is 13 residues long. Trimming removed 4 bases from V and 10 bases from J, with 15 bases in between. Germline V CDR1 and CDR2: SGDLS, YYNGEE. CDR3 residues: CASSPRGGVEQFF. The CDR3 bases are TGTGCCAGCAGCCCCCGTGGCGGGGTAGAGCAGTTCTTC. The complete variable domain, with remaining parts taken from reference TRBV9 and TRBJ2-1, reads DSGVTQTPKHLITATGQRVTLRCSPRSGDLSVYWYQQSLDQGLQFLIQYYNGEERAKGNILERFSAQQFPDLHSELNLSSLELGDSALYFCASSPRGGVEQFFGPGTRLTVL.

This clone appeared a few times. The chain is built from TRBV1 and TRBJ2-7; the DNA was not used to check the table's D call, TRBD2. TRBV1 is an annotated pseudogene. The CDR3 consists of 16 residues. The CDR3 loop is CASSQDALVRSYEQYF. The CDR3 DNA reads as TGCGCCAGCAGCCAAGATGCCCTAGTTAGGTCCTACGAGCAGTACTTC.

The chain combines TRBV6-1 with TRBJ1-4; 9 bases fit TRBD1. The CDR3 totals 16 residues. Germline CDR1 reads MNHNS; CDR2 reads SASEGT. The J segment lost 7 bases and the V segment lost 0 bases, leaving 6 bases of the junction unmatched. Written as DNA, the CDR3 is TGTGCCAGCAGTGAAGCTGGGACAGGGTTAGGTGAAAAACTGTTTTTT. Its protein is CASSEAGTGLGEKLFF.

This clone was counted a few times. The chain carries TRBV6-4 and TRBJ2-3; 8 bases are shared with TRBD2. The germline CDR1 and CDR2 sequences are MRHNA and SNTAGT. The CDR3 covers 15 residues. Germline trimming cut 4 bases from V and 5 bases from J; bases unmatched to any gene: 8. The CDR3 here is CASSASGGSIDTQYF. In DNA, the CDR3 is TGTGCCAGCAGTGCCAGCGGGGGATCCATAGATACGCAGTATTTT.

This chain uses TRBV7-6 with TRBJ2-7; TRBD2 matches at 7 bases. From germline, CDR1 is SGHVS and CDR2 FNYEAQ. This CDR3 comprises 16 residues. Unmatched junction bases numbered 11, after V lost 5 bases and J lost 1 base. CDR3 in amino acids: CASSLSGGSSSYEQYF. The CDR3 DNA follows: TGTGCCAGCAGCCTAAGCGGCGGGAGTTCTTCCTACGAGCAGTACTTC.

The V gene is TRBV6-8, the J gene TRBJ1-4; no reliable D call. Trimming pared 9 bases from V and 3 bases from J, leaving 8 bases between. Germline lookup yields CDR1 MNHGY and CDR2 SAAAGT. The CDR3 is 12 amino acids. CDR3: CASSAPNEKLFF. CDR3 DNA sequence: TGTGCCAGTTCCGCGCCTAATGAAAAACTGTTTTTT.

This chain uses TRBV5-1 with TRBJ1-1; 8 positions match TRBD1. This CDR3 has 14 residues. J gave up 3 bases and V 7 bases, and 8 bases lay outside the gene matches. Germline loops: CDR1 SGHRS, CDR2 YFSETQ. The CDR3 sequence: CASGHGQGDTEAFF. CDR3 coding DNA: TGCGCCAGCGGCCACGGACAGGGCGACACTGAAGCTTTCTTT.

The genes are TRBV10-2 and TRBJ2-3, with 11 positions matching TRBD2. Unmatched junction bases numbered 1, after V lost 0 bases and J lost 5 bases. This CDR3 spans 15 amino acids. Germline values: CDR1 WSHSY, CDR2 SAAADI. The CDR3 DNA sequence: TGCGCCAGCAGTGAGTCGGGACTAGCGGTAGATACGCAGTATTTT. It encodes CASSESGLAVDTQYF.

This clone has just a few counts. The chain couples TRBV9 to TRBJ1-1; D gene ambiguous. Germline V gene sequence: CDR1 SGDLS, CDR2 YYNGEE. This CDR3 comprises 15 residues. Trimming removed 0 bases at V and 1 base at J, with 10 bases between. Written as DNA, the CDR3 is TGTGCCAGCAGCGTAGGTTCCCAACGGAACACTGAAGCTTTCTTT. This translates into CASSVGSQRNTEAFF.

This clone was seen a few times. The chain uses TRBV11-3 and TRBJ1-1, with unresolved D. V shed 3 bases and J shed 0 bases, with 11 bases lying between them. Looked up from germline, CDR1 is SGHNT and CDR2 is YENEEA. The CDR3 totals 15 residues. CDR3 loop: CASSFIVGMNTEAFF. CDR3 bases: TGTGCCAGCAGCTTCATAGTGGGTATGAACACTGAAGCTTTCTTT.

This clone was counted between two and nine times. The V and J genes are TRBV11-3 and TRBJ1-1; tentative D call: TRBD1 (6 bases). The CDR3 consists of 15 residues. With 0 bases removed from V and 4 bases from J, the gap between germline ends came to 12 bases. CDR1 and CDR2 from the germline V gene are SGHNT and YENEEA. The CDR3 is CASSLEGAFATEAFF. The CDR3 nucleotides read TGTGCCAGCAGCTTAGAGGGGGCCTTTGCCACTGAAGCTTTCTTT.

The sample holds a few counts of this clone. V and J are TRBV9 and TRBJ2-2, with 7 bases lining up with TRBD1. The germline V gene has CDR1 SGDLS and CDR2 YYNGEE. Trimming took 7 bases from V and 0 from J; bases not matched to a gene: 6. The CDR3 spans 15 residues. In nucleotides, the CDR3 is TGTGCCAGCGGGATAGGGGGCGCGAACACCGGGGAGCTGTTTTTT. This sequence encodes CASGIGGANTGELFF.

The CDR3 DNA sequence: TGTGCTAGTGGTTTGGGGGGACATGGGTATGGCTACACCTTC. This encodes CASGLGGHGYGYTF. The J gene is TRBJ1-2, the V gene TRBV12-5; the D gene is possibly TRBD1 (6 bases). Trimming pared 1 base from V and 5 bases from J, leaving 11 bases between. Germline CDR1 LGHNT, CDR2 FRNRAP. The CDR3 covers 14 residues.